What follows are 18 T cell receptor beta chains derived from one specimen sequenced in a study of blood T cell repertoires in COVID-19. Libraries were prepared by immunoSEQ multiplex PCR; TCRdb keeps only in-frame clonotypes and omits some of them. The sample carries roughly 220,000 clones, 84% recorded once. Sequencing input: peripheral blood. The receptors here all came from a woman aged 55 to 70 who had recovered from COVID-19.

This clone is a singleton in its sample. The J gene is TRBJ1-1, the V gene TRBV5-6; D gene unclear. The V gene's germline CDR1 is SGHDT and CDR2 YYEEEE. With 0 bases removed from V and 4 bases from J, the gap between germline ends came to 10 bases. There are 14 residues in the CDR3. The CDR3 bases are TGTGCCAGCAGCTTGGCCAGTGGCAGCACTGAAGCTTTCTTT. Translating gives CASSLASGSTEAFF.

CDR3 loop: CASRIRTGVDSPLHF. The CDR3 DNA is TGTGCCAGCAGGATCCGGACAGGGGTAGATTCACCCCTCCACTTT. V usage is TRBV11-2 and J usage is TRBJ1-6; 9 positions agree with TRBD1. The V and J ends lost 6 bases and 8 bases, in that order; junction bases with no gene match: 8. The CDR3 spans 15 residues. Looked up from germline, CDR1 is SGHAT and CDR2 is FQNNGV. Drawing the rest from reference TRBV11-2 and TRBJ1-6, the complete variable domain is EAGVAQSPRYKIIEKRQSVAFWCNPISGHATLYWYQQILGQGPKLLIQFQNNGVVDDSQLPKDRFSAERLKGVDSTLKIQPAKLEDSAVYLCASRIRTGVDSPLHFGNGTRLTVT.

V gene TRBV30 combines with J gene TRBJ1-1; 10 bases are a match to TRBD1. CDR1 is GTSNPN and CDR2 is SVGIG in the germline V gene (reference sequence). With 5 bases clipped from V and 5 bases from J, the junction kept 8 bases outside the gene matches. CDR3 length equals 14 residues. The CDR3 loop is CAWEPGQGITEAFF. The CDR3 bases are TGTGCCTGGGAACCGGGACAGGGGATTACTGAAGCTTTCTTT.

This clone was picked up a small number of times. The gene calls are TRBV4-1 and TRBJ1-2; D perhaps matches TRBD1 (5 bases). The CDR3 extends over 16 amino acids. Germline assignment: CDR1 MGHRA and CDR2 YSYEKL. The V and J ends lost 4 bases and 8 bases respectively, with 23 bases between them. For the CDR3, the DNA is TGCGCCAGCAGCCGTTCCGAGGGCCACGGGGGAACGGGCTACACCTTC. Amino acid sequence: CASSRSEGHGGTGYTF.

This chain uses TRBV9 with TRBJ1-1; possibly TRBD1 for D (5 bases). Per the germline V gene, CDR1 is SGDLS and CDR2 is YYNGEE. The CDR3 covers 13 residues. Trimming shortened V by 9 bases and J by 5 bases, and 17 bases separated the two germline ends. CDR3 in DNA: TGTGCCAACCCCGGGACTTCGAGAACTGAAGCTTTCTTT. Protein: CANPGTSRTEAFF. Filled out from reference TRBV9 and TRBJ1-1, the complete variable domain reads DSGVTQTPKHLITATGQRVTLRCSPRSGDLSVYWYQQSLDQGLQFLIQYYNGEERAKGNILERFSAQQFPDLHSELNLSSLELGDSALYFCANPGTSRTEAFFGQGTRLTVV.

The table lists this clone with a few counts. The V and J genes are TRBV5-6 and TRBJ1-5, with no clear D. This CDR3 is built from 15 residues. Germline V gives CDR1 SGHDT, CDR2 YYEEEE. V was shortened by 1 base and J by 0 bases, with 8 bases between the two germline ends. The DNA for the CDR3 is TGTGCCAGCAGCTTGTTAGGAGGTAGCAATCAGCCCCAGCATTTT. This encodes CASSLLGGSNQPQHF.

For the CDR3, the DNA is TGTGCCAGCAGCTACCAGGAGAACACTGAAGCTTTCTTT. This translates into CASSYQENTEAFF. This chain links TRBV7-9 with TRBJ1-1, with D uncertain. Germline CDR1 SEHNR, CDR2 FQNEAQ (reference sequence). The CDR3 is 13 residues long. The germline V and J ends were trimmed by 4 bases and 1 base, with 7 bases remaining between them. Using reference TRBV7-9 and TRBJ1-1 for the parts outside the CDR3, the full variable domain is DTGVSQNPRHKITKRGQNVTFRCDPISEHNRLYWYRQTLGQGPEFLTYFQNEAQLEKSRLLSDRFSAERPKGSFSTLEIQRTEQGDSAMYLCASSYQENTEAFFGQGTRLTVV.

The V gene is TRBV5-4, the J gene TRBJ2-5, with D perhaps TRBD1 (6 bases). The V end was cut by 2 bases, the J end by 3 bases, with 8 bases between. The CDR3 loop spans 13 amino acids. Germline V lookup: CDR1 SGHNT, CDR2 YYREEE (reference sequence). CDR3 bases: TGTGCCAGCAGCTTTGCAGGGGAAGAGACCCAGTACTTC. This codes for CASSFAGEETQYF.

The chain links TRBV5-6 to TRBJ1-1; possible D gene TRBD1, 5 bases. The CDR3 is 15 residues long. V lost 2 bases and J lost 3, with 14 bases in between. Germline V gene data show CDR1 as SGHDT and CDR2 as YYEEEE. CDR3 sequence: CASSFRGTPYTEAFF. The CDR3 coding sequence is TGTGCCAGCAGCTTCCGGGGGACCCCTTACACTGAAGCTTTCTTT. Filled out from reference TRBV5-6 and TRBJ1-1, the complete variable domain reads DAGVTQSPTHLIKTRGQQVTLRCSPKSGHDTVSWYQQALGQGPQFIFQYYEEEERQRGNFPDRFSGHQFPNYSSELNVNALLLGDSALYLCASSFRGTPYTEAFFGQGTRLTVV.

The chain employs TRBV7-3 and TRBJ2-1; D might be TRBD2 (5 bases). Trimming removed 5 bases at V and 9 bases at J, with 14 bases between. The CDR3 has 13 amino acids. Germline values: CDR1 SGHTA, CDR2 FQGTGA. The CDR3: CASSPAPGSEQFF. The CDR3 DNA follows: TGTGCCAGCAGCCCAGCCCCGGGGAGTGAGCAGTTCTTC.

This chain connects TRBV4-1 to TRBJ1-1, with D perhaps matching TRBD1 (6 bases). Deletions cut 0 bases from V and 11 bases from J, with 13 bases between. The CDR3 runs 13 residues. Germline-derived CDR1 and CDR2 are MGHRA and YSYEKL. The DNA of the CDR3 is TGCGCCAGCAGCCAAGAGGGGGGGCGAGAGGCTTTCTTT. Translated: CASSQEGGREAFF.

The rearrangement uses TRBV2 and TRBJ2-2, with D possibly matching TRBD1 (6 bases). With 4 bases removed from V and 1 base from J, the gap between germline ends came to 28 bases. Germline CDR1 and CDR2: SNHLY and FYNNEI. The CDR3 contains 21 residues. The CDR3: CASSGGTGLSSGSLNTGELFF. CDR3 in DNA: TGTGCCAGCAGTGGGGGTACAGGGCTTTCCAGTGGTAGCTTGAACACCGGGGAGCTGTTTTTT.

The V gene is TRBV12-5, the J gene TRBJ1-5; possible D gene TRBD1, 6 bases. The V gene lost 5 bases and the J gene lost 3 bases, with 11 bases spanning the gap. Germline lookup yields CDR1 LGHNT and CDR2 FRNRAP. The CDR3 runs to 14 residues. The CDR3 DNA reads as TGTGCTAGTGGTAGAGGACAGCTCAATCAGCCCCAGCATTTT. It translates to CASGRGQLNQPQHF.

The rearrangement uses TRBV29-1 and TRBJ1-5, with 8 bases aligning to TRBD1. Germline values: CDR1 SQVTM, CDR2 ANQGSEA. The length of the CDR3 is 12 residues. V was clipped by 6 bases and J by 6 bases; unmatched bases: 4. The DNA for the CDR3 is TGCAGCGTCGCAGGGGGCGGTCAGCCCCAGCATTTT. This gives the protein CSVAGGGQPQHF.

The rearrangement uses TRBV14 and TRBJ1-1; unclear D gene. Trimming stripped 3 bases from V and 3 bases from J, with 11 bases between. The CDR3 spans 14 residues. The germline gives CDR1 SGHDN, CDR2 FVKESK. In DNA form, the CDR3 reads TGTGCCAGCAGCCAGCTACCCCCCTACACTGAAGCTTTCTTT. It codes for CASSQLPPYTEAFF.

The count of this clone is one. This same CDR3 is encoded by further DNA sequences in the sample. This chain links TRBV27 with TRBJ2-3; TRBD2 aligns across 8 bases. Trimming removed 5 bases from V and 4 bases from J; junction bases left unmatched: 8. The germline CDR1 and CDR2 sequences are MNHEY and SMNVEV (reference sequence). The CDR3 runs to 15 residues. CDR3 nucleotides: TGTGCCAGCAGTCCACTCGCGGGGGGCGCAGATACGCAGTATTTT. It encodes CASSPLAGGADTQYF.

This clone was counted only a few times. The chain carries TRBV9 and TRBJ2-1; TRBD2 matches 11 bases. Germline V CDR1 and CDR2: SGDLS, YYNGEE. V lost 3 bases to trimming and J lost 7 bases; unmatched junction nucleotides: 6. This CDR3 spans 15 amino acids. The CDR3 region is CASSDSGGAENEQFF. The CDR3 DNA is TGTGCCAGCAGCGATAGCGGGGGGGCCGAGAATGAGCAGTTCTTC.

The J gene is TRBJ1-4, the V gene TRBV9; D remains unclear. Germline assignment: CDR1 SGDLS and CDR2 YYNGEE. V lost 0 bases and J lost 3, with 18 bases in between. The CDR3 has 18 residues. The CDR3 region has the DNA TGTGCCAGCAGCGTAGTTCATTTGGAGGGTCCCTCTAATGAAAAACTGTTTTTT. This gives the protein CASSVVHLEGPSNEKLFF. The full variable domain, completed using reference TRBV9 and TRBJ1-4, is DSGVTQTPKHLITATGQRVTLRCSPRSGDLSVYWYQQSLDQGLQFLIQYYNGEERAKGNILERFSAQQFPDLHSELNLSSLELGDSALYFCASSVVHLEGPSNEKLFFGSGTQLSVL.